This TCR beta chain was captured by sequencing in a study of T cell changes during pregnancy in multiple sclerosis. Germline V gives CDR1 SGHVS, CDR2 FQNEAQ. V was trimmed by 3 bases and J by 3 bases, leaving 12 bases between them. This CDR3 has 14 residues. Produced via immunoSEQ multiplex PCR; TCRdb's table is partial and in-frame only. The top ten hold around 8.1% of the sample, which has 40,000 to 50,000 clones, 90% to 95% seen once. A single count supports this clone. Source: CD8+ T cells from peripheral blood mononuclear cells, taken in the third trimester of pregnancy. This TCR was sampled from a female donor with multiple sclerosis, enrolled in a pregnancy study. The gene calls are TRBV7-8 and TRBJ2-7; maybe TRBD2 (6 bases). The CDR3 nucleotides are TGTGCCAGCAGCTTGCGGGACCCTTACTACGAGCAGTACTTC. It codes for CASSLRDPYYEQYF.